The 30 T cell receptor beta chains below were found in one sample sequenced in a study of blood T cell repertoires in COVID-19. Assay: immunoSEQ multiplex PCR; the TCRdb copy retains only in-frame clones and omits some. The sample has some 300,000 clones, around 90% seen once; the top ten hold 1%. Sequenced input: PBMCs or T cells enriched from blood (not recorded which). The receptors were gathered from a woman aged 30 to 39 who had recovered from COVID-19.

The rearrangement uses TRBV6-2 or TRBV6-3 and TRBJ2-7; the match to TRBD1 covers 7 bases. J was trimmed by 4 bases and V by 6 bases; bases with no gene match: 15. Germline CDR1 and CDR2: MNHEY and SVGEGT. There are 16 residues in the CDR3. In DNA, the CDR3 is TGTGCCAGCAGCCTCGAGGTGAGGACAGGTAATTACGAGCAGTACTTC. Translating gives CASSLEVRTGNYEQYF.

About this clone itself: The DNA is left out, because the CDR3 cannot be placed on it with certainty; the CDR3 is given as TCRdb lists it. This chain links TRBV29-1 with TRBJ1-1; no check of the table's D call, TRBD1, against the DNA was made. Germline values: CDR1 SQVTM, CDR2 ANQGSEA. The length of the CDR3 is 13 amino acids, counting both ends. CDR3 sequence: CSVGPGQGIAAFF.

The CDR3 loop is CASSLDHGRNIQYF. For the CDR3, the DNA is TGCGCCAGCAGCTTGGATCACGGTAGAAACATTCAGTACTTC. The chain couples TRBV5-1 to TRBJ2-4, with D unclear. CDR1 is SGHRS, CDR2 YFSETQ, per germline. The CDR3 has 14 amino acids. V lost 0 bases to trimming and J lost 6 bases, with 10 bases between them. The whole variable domain, remainder taken from reference TRBV5-1 and TRBJ2-4, is KAGVTQTPRYLIKTRGQQVTLSCSPISGHRSVSWYQQTPGQGLQFLFEYFSETQRNKGNFPGRFSGRQFSNSRSEMNVSTLELGDSALYLCASSLDHGRNIQYFGAGTRLSVL.

This rearrangement joins TRBV19 to TRBJ1-5, with TRBD1 identical over 7 bases. This CDR3 contains 13 residues. The germline gives CDR1 LNHDA, CDR2 SQIVND (reference sequence). Trimming at V came to 5 bases and at J to 9 bases, leaving 7 bases not matched to a gene. The CDR3 loop is CASSGNQGGPQHF. The CDR3 DNA sequence: TGTGCCAGTAGTGGCAACCAGGGGGGGCCCCAGCATTTT.

CDR3 sequence (DNA): TGCGCCAGCAGCGGGGGACTAGCGGGACCAGCCTACAATGAGCAGTTCTTC. Its protein product is CASSGGLAGPAYNEQFF. The V call is TRBV5-1, the J call TRBJ2-1; 13 bases line up with TRBD2. V lost 4 bases, J lost 2 bases, and 6 bases stayed unmatched. The CDR3 is made up of 17 amino acids. Germline CDR1 and CDR2: SGHRS and YFSETQ. Combining the CDR3 with reference TRBV5-1 and TRBJ2-1 gives the whole variable domain KAGVTQTPRYLIKTRGQQVTLSCSPISGHRSVSWYQQTPGQGLQFLFEYFSETQRNKGNFPGRFSGRQFSNSRSEMNVSTLELGDSALYLCASSGGLAGPAYNEQFFGPGTRLTVL.

The genes are TRBV6-2 or TRBV6-3 and TRBJ1-5, with D possibly TRBD1 on 6 matching bases. CDR1 MNHEY and CDR2 SVGEGT come from the germline V gene. This CDR3 has 20 residues. Trimming took off 4 bases at V and 0 bases at J, with 25 bases between the two ends. The CDR3 is CASSSPPRATGEYSNQPQHF. DNA for the CDR3: TGTGCCAGCAGTTCGCCCCCCCGAGCGACAGGAGAGTATAGCAATCAGCCCCAGCATTTT.

The rearrangement joins TRBV5-1 to TRBJ2-5, with 8 bases identical to TRBD2. V gave up 4 bases and J gave up 2 bases; unmatched junction bases: 10. Germline lookup yields CDR1 SGHRS and CDR2 YFSETQ. The CDR3 is made up of 16 amino acids. The CDR3, as DNA: TGCGCCAGCAGCCTCGGAATCGGGGGGGGGCAAGAGACCCAGTACTTC. This codes for CASSLGIGGGQETQYF.

This chain joins TRBV7-9 and TRBJ2-7; TRBD2 agrees at 8 bases. Germline CDR1 is SEHNR and CDR2 is FQNEAQ (reference sequence). CDR3 size: 12 residues. Unmatched junction bases numbered 3, after V lost 4 bases and J lost 7 bases. The chain's CDR3 is CASSSGGVEQYF. CDR3 in DNA: TGTGCCAGCAGCTCCGGGGGGGTGGAGCAGTACTTC.

The chain joins TRBV7-6 to TRBJ1-4; TRBD1 matches 10 bases. Germline lookup yields CDR1 SGHVS and CDR2 FNYEAQ. The length of the CDR3 is 15 residues. V dropped 2 bases and J dropped 7; count of bases not matched to a gene: 4. The CDR3 loop is CASSLSDRGLEKLFF. CDR3 in DNA: TGTGCCAGCAGCTTATCCGACAGGGGGCTTGAAAAACTGTTTTTT.

The chain combines TRBV25-1 with TRBJ2-7; no definite D call. CDR3 size: 15 residues. Trimming pared 1 base from V and 5 bases from J, leaving 15 bases between. Germline CDR1 MGHDK, CDR2 SYGVNS. CDR3 residues: CASSESDKPFDEQYF. As DNA, the CDR3 is TGTGCCAGCAGTGAATCTGACAAGCCCTTCGACGAGCAGTACTTC.

The chain uses TRBV25-1 and TRBJ2-1; 10 nucleotides line up with TRBD2. Germline V gene sequence: CDR1 MGHDK, CDR2 SYGVNS. The CDR3 runs 15 residues. Losses at the gene ends were 6 bases for V and 4 bases for J; bases not matched to a gene: 6. The CDR3 bases are TGTGCCAGCAGCTGGACTAGCGGACTTTACAATGAGCAGTTCTTC. As protein: CASSWTSGLYNEQFF.

This clone was counted once. V gene TRBV30 combines with J gene TRBJ2-1; D perhaps matches TRBD2 (6 bases). With 5 bases removed from V and 6 bases from J, the gap between germline ends came to 17 bases. This CDR3 has 14 amino acids. Germline CDR1 and CDR2: GTSNPN and SVGIG (reference sequence). This CDR3 is CAWSTGLAANEQFF. CDR3 nucleotide sequence: TGTGCCTGGTCCACTGGTTTAGCGGCCAATGAGCAGTTCTTC. Complete variable domain (other parts from reference TRBV30 and TRBJ2-1): SQTIHQWPATLVQPVGSPLSLECTVEGTSNPNLYWYRQAAGRGLQLLFYSVGIGQISSEVPQNLSASRPQDRQFILSSKKLLLSDSGFYLCAWSTGLAANEQFFGPGTRLTVL.

The chain carries TRBV28 and TRBJ1-1; 9 positions match TRBD1. V dropped 2 bases and J dropped 1; count of bases not matched to a gene: 5. In germline, CDR1 is MDHEN, CDR2 SYDVKM. This CDR3 spans 16 amino acids. The CDR3 sequence: CASSLIGTGKNTEAFF. CDR3 sequence (DNA): TGTGCCAGCAGTTTAATAGGGACAGGGAAGAACACTGAAGCTTTCTTT.

The V and J genes are TRBV10-3 and TRBJ1-5; possible D gene TRBD1, 5 bases. From germline, CDR1 is ENHRY and CDR2 SYGVKD. The CDR3 consists of 13 residues. The V end lost 8 bases, the J end lost 3 bases, and 11 bases lay between the germline ends. The CDR3 reads CAISPGYNQPQHF. CDR3 DNA: TGTGCCATCTCACCAGGGTACAATCAGCCCCAGCATTTT.

The chain joins TRBV19 to TRBJ1-1; D is perhaps TRBD1 (6 bases). The CDR3 has 14 residues. Between the trimmed V and J ends, which lost 4 bases and 6 bases, there was a span of 15 bases. Germline V gives CDR1 LNHDA, CDR2 SQIVND (reference sequence). CDR3 amino acids: CASSRGRTWAEAFF. For the CDR3, the DNA is TGTGCCAGTAGTAGGGGGCGTACTTGGGCTGAAGCTTTCTTT.

The chain carries TRBV5-4 and TRBJ1-2; possibly TRBD1 for D (6 bases). The germline V gene encodes CDR1 SGHNT and CDR2 YYREEE (reference sequence). The CDR3 runs 18 residues. The V gene lost 4 bases and the J gene lost 5 bases, with 27 bases spanning the gap. The CDR3 DNA reads TGTGCCAGCAGCCCCAAAACCTATGGTCAGCAGGGGACATATGGCTACACCTTC. Protein: CASSPKTYGQQGTYGYTF.

In DNA form, the CDR3 reads TGTGCCAGCAGCGTGGCTTCTAGAACCCCTAATGAAAAACTGTTTTTT. Its protein product is CASSVASRTPNEKLFF. The chain recombines TRBV9 with TRBJ1-4; D gene ambiguous. The germline V gene has CDR1 SGDLS and CDR2 YYNGEE. This CDR3 contains 16 residues. Trimming took 2 bases from V and 3 from J, leaving 14 bases between them.

The rearrangement uses TRBV25-1 and TRBJ1-2, with 9 bases that match TRBD1. This CDR3 region has 15 residues. CDR1 is MGHDK and CDR2 is SYGVNS in the germline V gene. V shed 4 bases and J 5 bases; nucleotides not matched to a gene: 8. The DNA for the CDR3 is TGTGCCAGCAGTGCTTGGGACAGGGAGGGGTATGGCTACACCTTC. Translating it yields CASSAWDREGYGYTF.

This rearrangement joins TRBV7-9 to TRBJ2-3; a possible D gene is TRBD2 (6 bases). V gave up 4 bases and J gave up 9 bases, with 23 bases separating them. This CDR3 region has 16 residues. The germline CDR1 and CDR2 sequences are SEHNR and FQNEAQ (reference sequence). CDR3 protein: CASSSLARGHPETQYF. CDR3 coding DNA: TGTGCCAGCAGCTCCTTGGCGCGGGGCCATCCGGAGACGCAGTATTTT.

A note on this clone: A junction boundary mismatches the germline segment, possibly from a read error. V usage is TRBV9 and J usage is TRBJ2-1, with 9 bases lining up with TRBD2. CDR3 size: 15 residues. Germline CDR1 reads SGDLS; CDR2 reads YYNGEE. This chain's CDR3 is CASSFLLAGDPVQVF. The CDR3, as DNA: TGTGCCAGCAGCTTCCTATTAGCGGGAGATCCTGTCCAAGTCTTC.

This chain links TRBV28 with TRBJ1-5; TRBD1 matches 10 bases. V lost 4 bases and J lost 3; bases outside the gene matches: 15. Germline V gene data show CDR1 as MDHEN and CDR2 as SYDVKM. There are 19 residues in the CDR3. As DNA, the CDR3 is TGTGCCAGCAGTTCATATCGGGACAGGGGTTATGGTGTCAATCAGCCCCAGCATTTT. Its translation: CASSSYRDRGYGVNQPQHF. The full variable domain, its missing parts supplied by reference TRBV28 and TRBJ1-5, is DVKVTQSSRYLVKRTGEKVFLECVQDMDHENMFWYRQDPGLGLRLIYFSYDVKMKEKGDIPEGYSVSREKKERFSLILESASTNQTSMYLCASSSYRDRGYGVNQPQHFGDGTRLSIL.

The chain couples TRBV4-3 to TRBJ2-7; 11 bases line up with TRBD2. V lost 3 bases, J lost 1 base, and 5 bases stayed unmatched. Germline lookup yields CDR1 LGHNA and CDR2 YSLEER. This CDR3 spans 16 amino acids. CDR3 coding DNA: TGCGCCAGCAGCCAGGAACTAGCGGGGGCGTCCTACGAGCAGTACTTC. Its translation is CASSQELAGASYEQYF.

The genes are TRBV6-5 and TRBJ1-2; D remains unclear. Trimming left V 6 bases short and J 4 bases short, with 15 bases between. The germline CDR1 and CDR2 sequences are MNHEY and SVGAGI. The CDR3 totals 14 residues. The CDR3 loop reads CASRSPGVSYGYTF. For the CDR3, the DNA is TGTGCCAGCAGAAGCCCCGGTGTGAGCTATGGCTACACCTTC.

The chain has TRBV9 and TRBJ2-5; 7 bases are a match to TRBD2. The CDR3 is made up of 15 amino acids. Germline values: CDR1 SGDLS, CDR2 YYNGEE. J gave up 5 bases and V 4 bases, and 11 bases lay outside the gene matches. CDR3 amino acids: CASSPTGLKGETQYF. The DNA for the CDR3 is TGTGCCAGCAGCCCCACGGGACTAAAAGGGGAGACCCAGTACTTC.

This sequence joins TRBV19 and TRBJ2-1, with D unclear. V shed 9 bases and J shed 2 bases, with 14 bases lying between them. Per germline, CDR1 LNHDA and CDR2 SQIVND (reference sequence). This CDR3 has 14 amino acids. The CDR3 is CASKERGAYNEQFF. For the CDR3, the DNA is TGTGCCAGCAAAGAACGCGGCGCCTACAATGAGCAGTTCTTC.

The gene calls are TRBV7-9 and TRBJ1-1, with D possibly being TRBD1 (6 bases). V dropped 4 bases and J dropped 5 bases, with 14 bases sitting between them. Germline lookup yields CDR1 SEHNR and CDR2 FQNEAQ (reference sequence). This CDR3 region has 14 residues. CDR3 sequence (DNA): TGTGCCAGCAGCTCTCAGGGGTTGGGGACTGAAGCTTTCTTT. This translates into CASSSQGLGTEAFF.

The CDR3 DNA reads TGTGCCAGTAGTACTCTAGCGGGACGTCGGGAGACCCAGTACTTC. Protein: CASSTLAGRRETQYF. The chain uses TRBV19 and TRBJ2-5; TRBD2 matches at 9 bases. This CDR3 comprises 15 residues. V gave up 4 bases and J gave up 5 bases; unmatched junction bases: 8. Germline values: CDR1 LNHDA, CDR2 SQIVND (reference sequence).

The V gene is TRBV12-3 or TRBV12-4, the J gene TRBJ2-5, with D hard to call. The ends were cut back, 6 bases at V and 5 bases at J, with 7 bases in the middle. The CDR3 covers 11 residues. CDR3 coding DNA: TGTGCCAGCAGCCCACGGGAGACCCAGTACTTC. This codes for CASSPRETQYF.

CDR3 DNA sequence: TGTGCCAGCAGGCCCAAGGGACATAACACCTACGAGCAGTACTTC. Translation: CASRPKGHNTYEQYF. The chain links TRBV6-5 to TRBJ2-7; a possible D gene is TRBD1 (6 bases). Trimming left V 6 bases short and J 2 bases short, with 17 bases between. Per the germline V gene, CDR1 is MNHEY and CDR2 is SVGAGI. This CDR3 spans 15 amino acids.

V is TRBV3-1 (or the pseudogene TRBV3-2) and J is TRBJ2-1; D is ambiguous. The CDR3 has 12 residues. Trimming cost V 1 base and J 9 bases, with 7 bases left between them. Per germline, CDR1 LGHDT and CDR2 YNNKEL (reference sequence). CDR3 loop: CASSQAVREQFF. CDR3 DNA sequence: TGTGCCAGCAGCCAAGCGGTCCGTGAGCAGTTCTTC.